One T cell receptor (beta chain) is described in this entry. Antigen unknown. With 10 to 11 days of culture completed, CD4+ T cells were isolated. The data were taken from a study of vaccination effects on CD4 cells after COVID-19. The CDR3 loop spans 13 amino acids. Germline CDR1 reads MNHNY; CDR2 reads SVGAGI (reference sequence). The V end was cut by 2 bases, the J end by 5 bases, with 9 bases between. Generated by immunoSEQ multiplex PCR, the TCRdb table keeps only in-frame clones and is missing some. Seen here are about 48,000 clones, more than 65% observed once, and the top ten hold 4.5% to 6.5%.

The sequence was collected from a human donor who received a COVID-19 vaccine. The J gene is TRBJ1-1, the V gene TRBV6-6; unclear D gene. This material consisted of CD4+ T cells from PBMCs cultured without peptide, taken before COVID-19 vaccination. Written as DNA, the CDR3 is TGTGCCAGCAGTTACGGGAGCCCGACTGAAGCTTTCTTT. This encodes CASSYGSPTEAFF.